Given below is one T cell receptor (beta chain) in context. Its antigen is undetermined. The data were taken from a study of persistence of HIV-infected CD4 T cells. Study details: Isolated cells were CMV- and HIV-1 Gag-responding CD4+ T cells. Blood samples, up to roughly 200 mL, came from multiple time points, except two leukapheresis donors sampled once.

Trimming took 3 bases from V and 3 from J, leaving 12 bases between them. This CDR3 is 14 amino acids long. CDR1 and CDR2 from the germline V gene are LGHDT and YNNKEL (reference sequence). General study results and limits: Antigen-responding cells were enriched for degenerate expanded CDR3beta sequences.

Stimulation used 8.5 to 10 ug/mL lysate from CMV-infected fibroblasts. CD40L-negative CD69-negative CD45RO-high memory CD4+ T cells were sorted as populations depleted of antigen-responding cells. The libraries were made with immunoSEQ version 4 in survey mode. Sequencing used immunoSEQ multiplex PCR; TCRdb keeps in-frame clones, though not all of them. The profile shows 35,000 to 40,000 clones, 65% to 85% of them singletons. The chain has TRBV3-1 (or the pseudogene TRBV3-2) and TRBJ2-7; D is perhaps TRBD1 or TRBD2 (5 bases each). The sequence was obtained from an adult man with HIV who was CMV-seropositive. The source was CD4+ T cells sorted from PBMCs after roughly 18-hour stimulation, collected from a patient who received antiretroviral therapy. The CDR3 DNA sequence: TGTGCCAGCAGCCAGGGACCGGCGATCTACGAGCAGTACTTC. Its translation is CASSQGPAIYEQYF.